This T cell receptor (beta chain) appears in the sequencing data of a study of graft-versus-host responses after intestinal transplantation. Overall study findings and caveats: Those patients showing graft-donor T cell macrochimerism displayed high graft-versus-host to host-versus-graft clonal ratios in allografts.

This clone was detected only a few times. Its cognate antigen is unknown. Measured with immunoSEQ multiplex PCR; TCRdb has only the in-frame clones, and not every one. The sample lists about 41,000 clones; approximately 95% were seen once. The CDR3 length is 11 residues. This specimen was unstimulated CD8+ T cells sorted from spleen or lymph node cells, taken before transplant. The source is a human donor who was the organ donor for an intestinal transplant. This rearrangement joins TRBV21-1 to TRBJ1-1. TRBV21-1 is termed a pseudogene. CDR3: CTCIQNTEAFF. As DNA, the CDR3 is TGTACCTGTATCCAGAACACTGAAGCTTTCTTT.